Below, one T cell receptor beta chain is given with its context. The antigen is not known. TCRdb re-called the reads through MiXCR, storing one row per CDR3 protein. The data show roughly 200,000 distinct CDR3 sequences, approximately 17% seen once. The data are from a study of T cell repertoires in cytomegalovirus infection. On the study more broadly: A matching HLA type, together with CMV infection, was signaled by public TCR beta signatures. Study findings and constraints: Of the TCR beta families, the public ones yielded a cumulative frequency that identified carriers of CMV plus the relevant HLA. HLA-C-restricted CMV clonotypes gave the most frequent clonotype in two of eight donors.

Germline-derived CDR1 and CDR2 are SEHNR and FQNEAQ (reference sequence). Trimming pared 6 bases from V and 0 bases from J, leaving 12 bases between. The CDR3 loop spans 16 amino acids. The TCR comes from a human donor in good health (CMV status not recorded). Some clones in this sample may be carry-over from other donors' samples. The chain joins TRBV7-9 to TRBJ2-6; D not certain. The sequencing input was CD8+ T cells from PBMCs. The CDR3 bases are TGTGCCAGCAGGCGTAAGACTCTCTCTGGGGCCAACGTCCTGACTTTC. Its translation is CASRRKTLSGANVLTF.